The rows below give T cell receptor beta chains drawn from one sample of a study of early T cells in non-severe SARS-CoV-2 infection. In TCRdb, the 5' RACE reads were re-called with MiXCR into one record per CDR3 protein. In the table there are about 64,000 distinct CDR3 sequences, around 11% of which are singletons. The sample in question was whole blood, obtained at baseline. All receptors come from an adult who was a healthcare worker with PCR-confirmed SARS-CoV-2 infection or an uninfected control (not recorded which). CDR3s include the opening cysteine and the closing phenylalanine or tryptophan. A D gene is named only where the DNA matches it firmly. Some rows mark clone size as missing; the rest say once, few, many or name a class of expanded clone.

V gene	clone size	J gene	D gene	CDR3 protein	CDR3 DNA
TRBV5-1	few	TRBJ2-3	TRBD1	CASSLEGTGGRDTQYF	TGCGCCAGCAGCTTGGAGGGGACAGGGGGCAGGGATACGCAGTATTTT
TRBV24-1	few	TRBJ2-1	-	CATSDPRSGTYNEQFF	TGTGCCACCAGTGATCCACGATCAGGTACCTACAATGAGCAGTTCTTC
TRBV20-1	few	TRBJ1-6	-	CSARVGAGNNSPLHF	TGCAGTGCTAGAGTGGGGGCGGGAAATAATTCACCCCTCCACTTT
TRBV5-6	many	TRBJ1-1	-	CASNAGGQAFF	TGTGCCAGCAACGCGGGGGGCCAAGCTTTCTTT
TRBV6-5	few	TRBJ2-5	TRBD2	CASRGSGGQETQYF	TGTGCCAGCAGGGGTAGCGGGGGACAAGAGACCCAGTACTTC
TRBV12-3/TRBV12-4	-	TRBJ2-5	TRBD1	CASSLGQGQETQYF	TGTGCCAGCAGTTTGGGACAGGGACAAGAGACCCAGTACTTC
TRBV19	few	TRBJ2-2	TRBD1	CASSTLDRDAGELFF	TGTGCCAGTAGTACCCTGGACAGGGATGCCGGGGAGCTGTTTTTT
TRBV4-3	-	TRBJ1-4	TRBD1	CASSQDLPRQGTNEKLFF	TGCGCCAGCAGCCAAGATCTCCCCCGACAGGGAACTAATGAAAAACTGTTTTTT
TRBV10-2	few	TRBJ2-1	TRBD2	CASNEGLAGGYNEQFF	TGCGCCAGCAATGAGGGTCTAGCGGGGGGTTACAATGAGCAGTTCTTC
TRBV2	-	TRBJ2-7	TRBD1	CASSKRTGGYEQYF	TGTGCCAGCAGTAAAAGGACAGGGGGCTACGAGCAGTACTTC
TRBV3-1	few	TRBJ2-7	-	CASRRDSEQYF	TGTGCCAGCAGACGAGACTCAGAGCAGTACTTC
TRBV29-1	many	TRBJ2-2	-	CSVRAGGRTGELFF	TGCAGCGTGAGGGCCGGGGGCAGGACCGGGGAGCTGTTTTTT
TRBV6-6	many	TRBJ1-1	TRBD1	CASSSAGGMNTEAFF	TGTGCCAGCAGTTCCGCAGGGGGGATGAACACTGAAGCTTTCTTT
TRBV2	few	TRBJ1-2	-	CASSVTTVNYGYTF	TGTGCCAGCAGTGTCACGACAGTTAACTATGGCTACACCTTC
TRBV20-1	-	TRBJ2-7	-	CSAGGGTGAYEQYF	TGCAGTGCTGGGGGGGGGACAGGAGCCTACGAGCAGTACTTC
TRBV7-2	many	TRBJ2-7	TRBD2	CASSLGLAGTSEQYF	TGTGCCAGCAGCTTAGGACTAGCGGGTACATCCGAGCAGTACTTC
TRBV18	-	TRBJ1-1	TRBD1	CASSPPTGRGTEAFF	TGTGCCAGCTCACCACCGACAGGGAGGGGCACTGAAGCTTTCTTT
TRBV20-1	-	TRBJ2-3	TRBD2	CSASRLSGGTTDTQYF	TGCAGTGCGAGTCGTCTTAGCGGGGGAACCACAGATACGCAGTATTTT
TRBV28	-	TRBJ2-1	-	CASSLGQGNEQFF	TGTGCCAGCAGTTTAGGGCAGGGCAATGAGCAGTTCTTC
TRBV4-1	few	TRBJ2-1	-	CASSQVAGGPDNEQFF	TGCGCCAGCAGCCAAGTTGCCGGGGGGCCCGACAATGAGCAGTTCTTC
TRBV19	few	TRBJ2-5	TRBD2	CATGRETQYF	TGTGCGACCGGGAGGGAGACCCAGTACTTC
TRBV27	few	TRBJ2-1	TRBD1	CASRETGAYNEQFF	TGTGCCAGCAGAGAGACAGGGGCCTACAATGAGCAGTTCTTC
TRBV18	few	TRBJ1-1	-	CASSPLKGVNTEAFF	TGTGCCAGCTCACCACTAAAGGGGGTGAACACTGAAGCTTTCTTT
TRBV29-1	-	TRBJ1-6	-	CSVDGGGFTLHF	TGCAGCGTTGATGGCGGGGGATTCACCCTCCACTTT
TRBV6-2/TRBV6-3	few	TRBJ1-5	-	CASTPTGNQPQHF	TGTGCCAGCACCCCCACCGGCAATCAGCCCCAGCATTTT
TRBV30	-	TRBJ2-7	-	CAWGASTYEQYF	TGTGCCTGGGGGGCTTCGACCTACGAGCAGTACTTC
TRBV9	few	TRBJ1-1	TRBD1	CASSYTGTANTEAFF	TGTGCCAGCAGTTACACCGGGACAGCCAACACTGAAGCTTTCTTT
TRBV6-5	-	TRBJ1-5	-	CASRAPGLRQPQHF	TGTGCCAGCAGGGCCCCAGGGCTCAGGCAGCCCCAGCATTTT
TRBV20-1	few	TRBJ2-7	TRBD2	CSARQLAGGPSSYEQYF	TGCAGTGCTAGACAACTAGCGGGGGGGCCCTCCTCCTACGAGCAGTACTTC
TRBV7-9	few	TRBJ1-1	-	CASRPPGQPNTEAFF	TGTGCCAGCAGGCCTCCGGGACAACCGAACACTGAAGCTTTCTTT
TRBV20-1	-	TRBJ2-1	-	CSASLSAQGAEQFF	TGCAGTGCTAGTCTTTCGGCTCAGGGCGCGGAGCAGTTCTTC
TRBV19	many	TRBJ1-6	-	CASSIGSGRSHRISYNSPLHF	TGTGCCAGTAGTATTGGATCCGGGCGGAGCCACAGAATCTCCTATAATTCACCCCTCCACTTT
TRBV19	few	TRBJ2-7	-	CASSMARASYEQYF	TGTGCCAGTAGTATGGCCAGGGCGAGCTACGAGCAGTACTTC
TRBV29-1	many	TRBJ1-2	-	CSVAQGGYGYTF	TGCAGCGTTGCCCAGGGAGGCTATGGCTACACCTTC
TRBV30	many	TRBJ1-1	-	CAWGEDVDEAFF	TGTGCCTGGGGGGAGGATGTAGATGAAGCTTTCTTT
TRBV29-1	few	TRBJ2-2	TRBD2	CSGQTSATGELFF	TGCAGCGGACAGACTAGCGCGACCGGGGAGCTGTTTTTT
TRBV3-1	medium-sized	TRBJ2-1	TRBD1	CASSWTGTGTFNEQFF	TGTGCCAGCAGCTGGACCGGGACAGGGACTTTCAATGAGCAGTTCTTC
TRBV6-5	-	TRBJ2-7	-	CASSYLQSYEQYF	TGTGCCAGCAGTTACCTCCAGTCCTACGAGCAGTACTTC
TRBV6-1	-	TRBJ2-7	-	CASSLDLGAGSYEQYF	TGTGCCAGCAGCCTAGACTTGGGCGCAGGGTCCTACGAGCAGTACTTC
TRBV20-1	few	TRBJ2-1	-	CSAKGQIYNEQFF	TGCAGTGCTAAAGGACAGATCTACAATGAGCAGTTCTTC
TRBV9	few	TRBJ1-2	-	CASSPKGGPGYGYTF	TGTGCCAGCAGCCCAAAAGGGGGACCCGGCTATGGCTACACCTTC
TRBV20-1	-	TRBJ2-7	TRBD2	CSARDAQTSGGQYEQYF	TGCAGTGCTAGAGATGCCCAGACTAGCGGGGGGCAGTACGAGCAGTACTTC
TRBV12-3/TRBV12-4	few	TRBJ2-1	-	CASRPDLAPMQFF	TGTGCCAGCAGACCGGACTTAGCCCCGATGCAGTTCTTC
TRBV7-9	many	TRBJ2-7	TRBD1	CASSLTGGLYEQYF	TGTGCCAGCAGCTTAACAGGGGGCCTCTACGAGCAGTACTTC
TRBV7-9	-	TRBJ2-3	-	CASSFRGRPSTDTQYF	TGTGCCAGCAGCTTTCGGGGCAGACCTAGCACAGATACGCAGTATTTT
TRBV7-2	-	TRBJ1-5	-	CASSLSTTTSQHF	TGTGCCAGCAGCTTAAGTACTACTACCTCCCAGCATTTT
TRBV27	-	TRBJ2-7	TRBD2	CASSFSLAGTYEQYF	TGTGCCAGCAGTTTCTCCCTAGCGGGCACCTACGAGCAGTACTTC
TRBV2	-	TRBJ2-1	TRBD1	CASRRDRVDEQFF	TGTGCCAGCAGACGGGACAGGGTTGATGAGCAGTTCTTC
TRBV4-3	few	TRBJ2-3	-	CASSQDMRGVTDTQYF	TGCGCCAGCAGCCAAGATATGAGGGGGGTGACAGATACGCAGTATTTT
TRBV2	few	TRBJ2-7	-	CASSTGTVTYEQYF	TGTGCCAGCAGTACCGGGACGGTAACCTACGAGCAGTACTTC
TRBV6-1	many	TRBJ2-3	-	CASSEVGGPPMDTQYF	TGTGCCAGCAGTGAAGTGGGGGGGCCGCCCATGGATACGCAGTATTTT
TRBV25-1	many	TRBJ2-7	-	CASSETKVGVYEQYF	TGTGCCAGCAGTGAGACCAAGGTGGGGGTCTACGAGCAGTACTTC
TRBV12-3/TRBV12-4	many	TRBJ2-1	-	CASRTWGGRESYNEQFF	TGTGCCAGCAGAACGTGGGGAGGCAGAGAGTCCTACAATGAGCAGTTCTTC
TRBV20-1	once	TRBJ1-6	TRBD1	CSARGDRASPLHF	TGCAGTGCTAGAGGGGACAGAGCTTCACCCCTCCACTTT
TRBV5-5	many	TRBJ1-1	TRBD1	CASSLRRTGLRNTEAFF	TGTGCCAGCAGCTTGAGGCGGACAGGTCTCCGGAACACTGAAGCTTTCTTT
TRBV6-1	many	TRBJ2-2	TRBD1	CASTRQGAGELFF	TGTGCCAGCACAAGACAGGGCGCCGGGGAGCTGTTTTTT
TRBV11-2	-	TRBJ2-7	TRBD1	CASRKQGALSYEQYF	TGTGCCAGCAGGAAACAGGGGGCCCTCTCCTACGAGCAGTACTTC
TRBV3-1	few	TRBJ1-2	TRBD1	CASSQAPTGGIYGYTF	TGTGCCAGCAGCCAAGCCCCGACAGGGGGGATCTATGGCTACACCTTC
TRBV6-5	-	TRBJ2-3	-	CASSNEDTQYF	TGTGCCAGCAGTAACGAAGATACGCAGTATTTT
TRBV25-1	few	TRBJ2-7	TRBD1	CASSEPFGVGGPDEQYF	TGTGCCAGCAGTGAACCTTTTGGAGTAGGGGGCCCGGACGAGCAGTACTTC